This T cell receptor (beta chain) comes out of a study of long-term antiretroviral therapy in people with HIV. The study's findings and limits: Possibly under older ART regimens, blood was drawn between the mid-2000s and the late 2010s. Clonal expansions arising prior to ART prevailed in the repertoire at every time point.

This was the immunoSEQ v3.0 assay at survey level. The table came from immunoSEQ multiplex PCR; TCRdb's copy has only in-frame clones and leaves some out. The sample yields 25,000 to 30,000 clones, roughly 80% seen once. V was pared by 4 bases and J by 8 bases, with 14 bases between. This CDR3 spans 13 amino acids. Germline V gene lookup returns CDR1 MNHEY and CDR2 SMNVEV (reference sequence). Comments on this clone: What it recognizes is unknown.

This clonotype was sampled from a man in his forties or fifties with HIV. The sample here was unsorted PBMCs, taken 3 years after starting antiretroviral therapy. The chain has TRBV27 and TRBJ1-1, with no clear D. The CDR3 coding sequence is TGTGCCAGCAGTTCATCCGGGTATCCCGAAGCTTTCTTT. This sequence encodes CASSSSGYPEAFF.